The 10 T cell receptor beta chains in this list originate from one sample, sequenced in a study of cytomegalovirus exposure and HLA in healthy donors (dated by TCRdb to about 2017). To prepare the library, the immunoSEQ multiplex PCR assay was applied. For the multiplex PCR, a mixture combining 60 forward primers for TCR Vbeta segments and 13 reverse primers for TCR Jbeta segments was used. Imported from immuneACCESS, the table was reduced by TCRdb to in-frame sequences with V and J called. These copies leave out some clones; in studies compared against another copy, an unresolved V gene accounts for under half, and the cause of the remainder is not known. This sample lists about 100,000 clones; about 75% were detected once. The top ten hold roughly 6% of the sample. The sample consisted of PBMCs. The receptor set was obtained from a man aged 55 to 70 in good health and CMV-seropositive.

The chain links TRBV9 to TRBJ1-2, with TRBD1 as a possible D gene (5 bases). This CDR3 has 15 residues. V lost 3 bases to trimming and J lost 3 bases, with 15 bases between them. The germline V gene has CDR1 SGDLS and CDR2 YYNGEE. CDR3: CASSGVGASDYGYTF. The CDR3 DNA is TGTGCCAGCAGCGGAGTAGGGGCGAGTGACTATGGCTACACCTTC. Using reference TRBV9 and TRBJ1-2 for the parts outside the CDR3, the full variable domain is DSGVTQTPKHLITATGQRVTLRCSPRSGDLSVYWYQQSLDQGLQFLIQYYNGEERAKGNILERFSAQQFPDLHSELNLSSLELGDSALYFCASSGVGASDYGYTFGSGTRLTVV.

The chain links TRBV6-1 to TRBJ1-5, with D possibly being TRBD1 (6 bases). The V gene's germline CDR1 is MNHNS and CDR2 SASEGT. The ends were cut back, 1 base at V and 6 bases at J, with 13 bases in the middle. CDR3 length equals 15 residues. CDR3 DNA: TGTGCCAGCAGTGAAGGGACAGCCGGGCGTCAGCCCCAGCATTTT. This encodes CASSEGTAGRQPQHF.

This clone was counted a few times. The gene calls are TRBV9 and TRBJ2-3; no firm D call. Looked up from germline, CDR1 is SGDLS and CDR2 is YYNGEE. V was pared by 4 bases and J by 0 bases, with 9 bases between. The CDR3 contains 14 residues. The CDR3: CASSLLGSTDTQYF. The DNA for the CDR3 is TGTGCCAGCAGCCTGCTAGGCAGCACAGATACGCAGTATTTT.

The rearrangement links TRBV6-5 to TRBJ2-7; 8 nucleotides align to TRBD1. Trimming at V came to 2 bases and at J to 6 bases, leaving 6 bases not matched to a gene. CDR3 length equals 14 residues. The germline gives CDR1 MNHEY, CDR2 SVGAGI. CDR3: CASSYRDRGSEQYF. DNA of the CDR3: TGTGCCAGCAGTTACCGCGACAGGGGAAGCGAGCAGTACTTC.

With regard to this clone: Within the sample, other DNA sequences also encode this same CDR3. The rearrangement links TRBV2 to TRBJ2-5, with TRBD2 matching over 7 bases. Trimming removed 4 bases from V and 4 bases from J; junction bases left unmatched: 0. This CDR3 is built from 12 residues. Per the germline V gene, CDR1 is SNHLY and CDR2 is FYNNEI. The CDR3 DNA is TGTGCCAGCAGTGGGGGGGGAGAGACCCAGTACTTC. This encodes CASSGGGETQYF.

Here the CDR3 reads CASSLGYRGRNTEAFF. CDR3 in DNA: TGTGCCAGCAGCTTAGGGTATAGGGGGCGGAACACTGAAGCTTTCTTT. J is TRBJ1-1 and V is TRBV7-9, with 7 bases that match TRBD1. Germline V gene data show CDR1 as SEHNR and CDR2 as FQNEAQ (reference sequence). There are 16 residues in the CDR3. Trimming took 1 base from V and 1 from J; bases not matched to a gene: 6.

The chain has TRBV5-1 and TRBJ2-1; 9 nucleotides line up with TRBD1. The CDR3 is made up of 15 amino acids. The germline CDR1 and CDR2 sequences are SGHRS and YFSETQ. V was clipped by 4 bases and J by 1 base; unmatched bases: 3. The CDR3 spells CASSGQGRSYNEQFF. Written as DNA, the CDR3 is TGCGCCAGCAGCGGACAGGGGAGATCCTACAATGAGCAGTTCTTC.

The chain couples TRBV28 to TRBJ2-7; TRBD1 might be the D (6 bases). The CDR3 sequence is 14 residues long. CDR1 is MDHEN, CDR2 SYDVKM, per germline. V was pared by 3 bases and J by 6 bases, with 15 bases between. CDR3 nucleotide sequence: TGTGCCAGCAGTTTTGAGTTTATAGGGGGCGAGCAGTACTTC. Protein product: CASSFEFIGGEQYF.

The chain employs TRBV6-6 and TRBJ1-2; TRBD1 might be the D (6 bases). V was pared by 0 bases and J by 4 bases, with 12 bases between. Germline V gives CDR1 MNHNY, CDR2 SVGAGI (reference sequence). The CDR3 spans 15 residues. The CDR3 nucleotides read TGTGCCAGCAGTTACTCTGTAGGGGGGGCCTATGGCTACACCTTC. It codes for CASSYSVGGAYGYTF.

This chain links TRBV5-1 with TRBJ2-3; 14 bases map to TRBD2. The germline V gene has CDR1 SGHRS and CDR2 YFSETQ. V lost 4 bases, J lost 1 base, and 5 bases stayed unmatched. The CDR3 totals 17 residues. CDR3 residues: CASSPGLAGGRTDTQYF. The CDR3 nucleotides read TGCGCCAGCAGCCCCGGACTAGCGGGGGGTCGCACAGATACGCAGTATTTT.